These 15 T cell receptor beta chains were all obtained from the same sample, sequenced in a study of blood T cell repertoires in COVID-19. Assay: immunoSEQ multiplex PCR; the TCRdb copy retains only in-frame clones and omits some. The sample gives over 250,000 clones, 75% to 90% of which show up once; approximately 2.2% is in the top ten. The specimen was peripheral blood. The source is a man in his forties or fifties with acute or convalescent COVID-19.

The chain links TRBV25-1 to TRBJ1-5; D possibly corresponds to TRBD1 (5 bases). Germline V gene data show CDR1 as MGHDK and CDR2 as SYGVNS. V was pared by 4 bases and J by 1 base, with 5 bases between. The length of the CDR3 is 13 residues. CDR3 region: CASSAGSNQPQHF. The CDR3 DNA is TGTGCCAGCAGTGCAGGGAGCAATCAGCCCCAGCATTTT.

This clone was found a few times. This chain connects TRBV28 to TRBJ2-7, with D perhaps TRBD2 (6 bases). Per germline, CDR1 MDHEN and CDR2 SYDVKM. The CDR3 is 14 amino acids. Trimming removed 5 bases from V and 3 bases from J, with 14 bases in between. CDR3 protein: CASSPILGGYEQYF. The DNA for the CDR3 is TGTGCCAGCAGTCCCATCCTCGGGGGCTACGAGCAGTACTTC.

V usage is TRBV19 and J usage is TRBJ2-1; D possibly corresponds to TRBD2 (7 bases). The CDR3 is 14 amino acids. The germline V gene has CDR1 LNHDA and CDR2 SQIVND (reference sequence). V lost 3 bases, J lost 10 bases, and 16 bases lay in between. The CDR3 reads CASSIGAGAGEQFF. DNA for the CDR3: TGTGCCAGTAGTATCGGGGCGGGGGCCGGGGAGCAGTTCTTC.

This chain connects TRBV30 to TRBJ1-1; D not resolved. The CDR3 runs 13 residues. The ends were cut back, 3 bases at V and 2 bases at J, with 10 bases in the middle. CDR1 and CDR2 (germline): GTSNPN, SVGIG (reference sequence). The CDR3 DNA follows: TGTGCCTGGAGCCGGAGGCAAAACACTGAAGCTTTCTTT. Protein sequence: CAWSRRQNTEAFF. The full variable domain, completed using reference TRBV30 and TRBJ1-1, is SQTIHQWPATLVQPVGSPLSLECTVEGTSNPNLYWYRQAAGRGLQLLFYSVGIGQISSEVPQNLSASRPQDRQFILSSKKLLLSDSGFYLCAWSRRQNTEAFFGQGTRLTVV.

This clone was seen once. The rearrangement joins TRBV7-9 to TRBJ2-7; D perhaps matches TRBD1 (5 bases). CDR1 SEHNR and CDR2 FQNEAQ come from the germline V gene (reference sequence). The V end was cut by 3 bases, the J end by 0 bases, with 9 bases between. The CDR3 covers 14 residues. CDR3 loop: CASSFQGFSYEQYF. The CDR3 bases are TGTGCCAGCAGCTTCCAGGGTTTCTCCTACGAGCAGTACTTC.

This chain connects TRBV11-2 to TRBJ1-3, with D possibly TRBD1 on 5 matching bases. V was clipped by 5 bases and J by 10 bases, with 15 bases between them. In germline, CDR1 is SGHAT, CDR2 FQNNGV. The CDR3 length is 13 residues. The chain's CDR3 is CASSPEAEGTIYF. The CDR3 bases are TGTGCCAGCAGCCCCGAGGCGGAGGGGACCATATATTTT.

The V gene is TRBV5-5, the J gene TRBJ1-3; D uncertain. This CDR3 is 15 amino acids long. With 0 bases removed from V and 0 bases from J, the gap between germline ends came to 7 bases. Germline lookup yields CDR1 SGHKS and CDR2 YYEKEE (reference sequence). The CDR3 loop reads CASSLERNSGNTIYF. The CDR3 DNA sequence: TGTGCCAGCAGCTTGGAGCGGAACTCTGGAAACACCATATATTTT.

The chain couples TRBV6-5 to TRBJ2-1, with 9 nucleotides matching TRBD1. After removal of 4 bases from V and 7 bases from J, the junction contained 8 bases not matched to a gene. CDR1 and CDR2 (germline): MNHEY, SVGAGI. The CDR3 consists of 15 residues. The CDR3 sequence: CASSSAGTGLNEQFF. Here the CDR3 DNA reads TGTGCCAGCAGTTCCGCCGGGACAGGGTTGAATGAGCAGTTCTTC.

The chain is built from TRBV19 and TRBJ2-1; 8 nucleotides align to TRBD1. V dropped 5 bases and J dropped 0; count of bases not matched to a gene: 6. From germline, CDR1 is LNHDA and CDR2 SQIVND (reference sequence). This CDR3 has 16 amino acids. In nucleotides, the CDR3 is TGTGCCAGTAGTTTCCAGGGGGCCAGCTCCTACAATGAGCAGTTCTTC. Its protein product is CASSFQGASSYNEQFF. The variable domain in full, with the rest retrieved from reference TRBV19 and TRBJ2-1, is DGGITQSPKYLFRKEGQNVTLSCEQNLNHDAMYWYRQDPGQGLRLIYYSQIVNDFQKGDIAEGYSVSREKKESFPLTVTSAQKNPTAFYLCASSFQGASSYNEQFFGPGTRLTVL.

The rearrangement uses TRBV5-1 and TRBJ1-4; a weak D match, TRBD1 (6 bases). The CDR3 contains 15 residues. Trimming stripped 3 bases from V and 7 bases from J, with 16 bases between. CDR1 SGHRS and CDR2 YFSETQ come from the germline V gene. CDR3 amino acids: CASSSMGGGSEKLFF. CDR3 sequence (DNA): TGCGCCAGCAGCTCCATGGGGGGCGGGAGTGAAAAACTGTTTTTT.

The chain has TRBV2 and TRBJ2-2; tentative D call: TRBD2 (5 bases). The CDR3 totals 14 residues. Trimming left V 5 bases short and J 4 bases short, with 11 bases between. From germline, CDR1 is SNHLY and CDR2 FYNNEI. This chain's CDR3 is CASSFRETTGELFF. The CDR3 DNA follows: TGTGCCAGCAGTTTCCGGGAAACCACCGGGGAGCTGTTTTTT.

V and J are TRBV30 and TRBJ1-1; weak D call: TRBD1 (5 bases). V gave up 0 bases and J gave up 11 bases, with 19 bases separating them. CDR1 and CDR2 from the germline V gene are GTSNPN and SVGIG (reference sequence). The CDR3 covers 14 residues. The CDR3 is CAWSVPGGSVSAFF. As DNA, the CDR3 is TGTGCCTGGAGTGTACCTGGGGGGTCGGTTTCGGCTTTCTTT.

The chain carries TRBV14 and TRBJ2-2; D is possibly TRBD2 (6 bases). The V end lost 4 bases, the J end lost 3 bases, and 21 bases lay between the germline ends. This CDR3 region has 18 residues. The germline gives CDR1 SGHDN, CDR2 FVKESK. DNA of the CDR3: TGTGCCAGCAGCCTCATAATGGGGAGGCCAGAGTACACCGGGGAGCTGTTTTTT. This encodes CASSLIMGRPEYTGELFF.

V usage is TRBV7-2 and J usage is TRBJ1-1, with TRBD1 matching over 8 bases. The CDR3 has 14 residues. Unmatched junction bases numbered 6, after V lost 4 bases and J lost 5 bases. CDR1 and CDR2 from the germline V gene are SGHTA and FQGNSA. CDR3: CASSSDRASTEAFF. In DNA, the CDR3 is TGTGCCAGCAGCTCGGACAGGGCGTCGACTGAAGCTTTCTTT. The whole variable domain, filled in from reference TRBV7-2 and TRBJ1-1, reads GAGVSQSPSNKVTEKGKDVELRCDPISGHTALYWYRQSLGQGLEFLIYFQGNSAPDKSGLPSDRFSAERTGGSVSTLTIQRTQQEDSAVYLCASSSDRASTEAFFGQGTRLTVV.

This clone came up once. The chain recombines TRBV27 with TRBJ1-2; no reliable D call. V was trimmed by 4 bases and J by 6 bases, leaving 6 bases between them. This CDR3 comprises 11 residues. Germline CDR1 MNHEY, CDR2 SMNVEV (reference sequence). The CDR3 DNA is TGTGCCAGCAGTTCCGGGGATGGCTACACCTTC. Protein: CASSSGDGYTF.